The source of this TCR beta chain is a study of shared clonotypes between healthy human individuals. The donor population consisted of healthy HIV-negative adults with no recent acute infections or vaccinations. Using immunoSEQ multiplex PCR, the repertoire was profiled, and TCRdb retains in-frame clones only, with some absent. The table includes approximately 240,000 clones, 65% detected once. About this clone: Its antigen remains unidentified.

This CDR3 contains 15 residues. Germline CDR1 is SGHNT and CDR2 is YYREEE (reference sequence). V was clipped by 4 bases and J by 1 base, with 14 bases between them. Findings of the study overall: Generally, naive subsets (rather than memory subsets) showed larger estimated richness.

This chain links TRBV5-4 with TRBJ2-5; D is possibly TRBD2 (6 bases). The specimen was memory CD4+ T cells sorted from blood. Subset of the sample: CD45RA-negative fraction. This TCR was recovered from a man aged 25 to 45 in good health. CDR3 residues: CASSRTGGIQETQYF. CDR3 bases: TGTGCCAGCAGCCGGACTGGCGGGATCCAAGAGACCCAGTACTTC.